The 22 T cell receptor beta chains below come from one sample, sequenced in a study of blood T cell repertoires in COVID-19. The data were produced by immunoSEQ multiplex PCR, yet TCRdb's version contains in-frame clones alone and is incomplete. Counted here are 200,000 or so clones, more than 80% occurring once; the ten biggest clones make up roughly 12%. What was sequenced was peripheral blood. All receptors come from a woman older than 75 with COVID-19, enrolled during active disease.

The gene calls are TRBV2 and TRBJ1-6; the match to TRBD1 covers 7 bases. The CDR3 has 16 residues. The J segment lost 0 bases and the V segment lost 10 bases, leaving 9 bases of the junction unmatched. CDR1 and CDR2 from the germline V gene are SNHLY and FYNNEI. The chain's CDR3 is CAIMLGDSSYNSPLHF. The CDR3 coding sequence is TGTGCCATCATGCTGGGGGACAGCTCCTATAATTCACCCCTCCACTTT.

The rearrangement links TRBV7-9 to TRBJ1-4; 7 positions match TRBD1. The CDR3 runs 15 residues. The germline V gene encodes CDR1 SEHNR and CDR2 FQNEAQ (reference sequence). V trimming: 4 bases; J trimming: 7 bases; junction bases outside the gene matches: 9. CDR3 DNA sequence: TGTGCCAGCAGCTCAGAACAGGGGTGGGGTGAAAAACTGTTTTTT. Protein: CASSSEQGWGEKLFF.

This clone came up once. The J gene is TRBJ2-3, the V gene TRBV29-1; perhaps TRBD1 as D (6 bases). The germline gives CDR1 SQVTM, CDR2 ANQGSEA. V was clipped by 6 bases and J by 0 bases, with 7 bases between them. This CDR3 region has 12 residues. CDR3 loop: CSVDRSTDTQYF. The CDR3 DNA is TGCAGCGTCGACAGGAGCACAGATACGCAGTATTTT.

The chain combines TRBV6-1 with TRBJ2-2, with TRBD2 identical over 10 bases. J gave up 2 bases and V 4 bases, and 4 bases lay outside the gene matches. CDR1 is MNHNS and CDR2 is SASEGT in the germline V gene. The CDR3 covers 16 residues. Written as DNA, the CDR3 is TGTGCCAGCAGTGCACTAGCGGGGTATAACACCGGGGAGCTGTTTTTT. This gives the protein CASSALAGYNTGELFF.

The J gene is TRBJ2-1, the V gene TRBV6-1; 7 positions match TRBD1. The V segment lost 2 bases and the J segment 4 bases; nucleotides outside the gene matches: 5. The germline gives CDR1 MNHNS, CDR2 SASEGT. CDR3 length: 15 residues. CDR3 DNA sequence: TGTGCCAGCAGTGAAAACCCGGGACAGTACAATGAGCAGTTCTTC. It is translated as CASSENPGQYNEQFF.

Comments on this clone: Sequence at one end of the junction differs from germline and may be a read error. The chain links TRBV7-2 to TRBJ2-4; D is perhaps TRBD2 (5 bases). CDR1 and CDR2 from the germline V gene are SGHTA and FQGNSA. The CDR3 runs 16 residues. This chain's CDR3 is CASSPRAGLGKNIQCF. The CDR3 DNA is TGTGCCAGCAGCCCCCGCGCGGGCCTAGGCAAAAACATTCAGTGCTTC. Combining the CDR3 with reference TRBV7-2 and TRBJ2-4 gives the whole variable domain GAGVSQSPSNKVTEKGKDVELRCDPISGHTALYWYRQSLGQGLEFLIYFQGNSAPDKSGLPSDRFSAERTGGSVSTLTIQRTQQEDSAVYLCASSPRAGLGKNIQCFGAGTRLSVL.

The CDR3 nucleotides read TGTGCCAGCAGTTTTGGCACCTCCTACGAGCAGTACTTC. Its protein is CASSFGTSYEQYF. V is TRBV27 and J is TRBJ2-7; D not resolved. Deletions cut 3 bases from V and 0 bases from J, with 6 bases between. Germline V gene lookup returns CDR1 MNHEY and CDR2 SMNVEV (reference sequence). CDR3 length equals 13 residues.

The chain joins TRBV4-1 to TRBJ1-2; no reliable D call. The CDR3 is 14 residues long. Trimming shortened V by 1 base and J by 5 bases, and 11 bases separated the two germline ends. Per germline, CDR1 MGHRA and CDR2 YSYEKL. The chain's CDR3 is CASSQGPVFYGYTF. DNA of the CDR3: TGCGCCAGCAGCCAAGGCCCGGTCTTTTATGGCTACACCTTC.

The chain employs TRBV19 and TRBJ1-3; D remains ambiguous. Germline V lookup: CDR1 LNHDA, CDR2 SQIVND (reference sequence). V lost 5 bases to trimming and J lost 1 base, with 12 bases between them. The CDR3 is 15 amino acids. The CDR3, as DNA: TGTGCCAGTAGTCCCTCCGTCGGTTCTGGAAACACCATATATTTT. Its translation: CASSPSVGSGNTIYF.

The V and J genes are TRBV5-4 and TRBJ1-2; TRBD1 matches at 9 bases. Germline assignment: CDR1 SGHNT and CDR2 YYREEE (reference sequence). This CDR3 contains 12 residues. V lost 4 bases and J lost 8; bases outside the gene matches: 3. CDR3 region: CASSQQGAGYTF. The CDR3, as DNA: TGTGCCAGCAGCCAACAGGGGGCGGGCTACACCTTC.

The chain employs TRBV5-1 and TRBJ2-7; the match to TRBD1 covers 8 bases. The ends lost 4 bases at V and 5 bases at J; junction bases unmatched: 5. Germline loops: CDR1 SGHRS, CDR2 YFSETQ. This CDR3 spans 13 amino acids. The CDR3 protein is CASSTRTGNEQYF. The DNA of the CDR3 is TGCGCCAGCAGCACCAGGACAGGGAACGAGCAGTACTTC.

This clone was detected only once. The chain employs TRBV4-1 and TRBJ2-7; 8 nucleotides align to TRBD1. The germline CDR1 and CDR2 sequences are MGHRA and YSYEKL. V gave up 3 bases and J gave up 4 bases; unmatched junction bases: 11. This CDR3 is built from 16 residues. The CDR3 DNA is TGCGCCAGCAGCCAGGCCCGAACAGGGGGGACTTACGAGCAGTACTTC. Translated: CASSQARTGGTYEQYF.

The rearrangement links TRBV11-2 to TRBJ2-1, with 9 positions matching TRBD2. From germline, CDR1 is SGHAT and CDR2 FQNNGV. The CDR3 totals 14 residues. The V and J ends lost 9 bases and 0 bases, in that order; junction bases with no gene match: 3. Here the CDR3 reads CASTTSGSYNEQFF. The CDR3 DNA follows: TGTGCCAGTACGACTAGCGGCTCCTACAATGAGCAGTTCTTC.

The sample holds a few counts of this clone. The gene calls are TRBV5-1 and TRBJ2-7, with D unresolved. The CDR3 extends over 14 amino acids. Germline loops: CDR1 SGHRS, CDR2 YFSETQ. V gave up 4 bases and J gave up 1 base, with 12 bases separating them. The CDR3 loop is CASSPTSRSYEQYF. The CDR3 nucleotides are TGCGCCAGCAGCCCGACATCCCGATCCTACGAGCAGTACTTC.

This clone was found a few times. The V gene is TRBV9, the J gene TRBJ2-7; D unresolved. This CDR3 spans 15 amino acids. Between the trimmed V and J ends, which lost 0 bases and 1 base, there was a span of 11 bases. The germline CDR1 and CDR2 sequences are SGDLS and YYNGEE. The CDR3 is CASSVAPGLSYEQYF. CDR3 in DNA: TGTGCCAGCAGCGTAGCTCCAGGTCTTTCCTACGAGCAGTACTTC.

The chain is built from TRBV3-1 (or the pseudogene TRBV3-2) and TRBJ2-4; TRBD2 aligns across 12 bases. The CDR3 consists of 16 residues. V trimming: 1 base; J trimming: 8 bases; junction bases outside the gene matches: 6. Germline loops: CDR1 LGHDT, CDR2 YNNKEL (reference sequence). This CDR3 is CASSQGTSGAPYIQYF. The DNA of the CDR3 is TGTGCCAGCAGCCAAGGGACTAGCGGGGCCCCCTACATTCAGTACTTC.

The chain joins TRBV5-1 to TRBJ2-2, with TRBD2 identical over 9 bases. The CDR3 is 15 amino acids. The V gene's germline CDR1 is SGHRS and CDR2 YFSETQ. Germline trimming cut 4 bases from V and 3 bases from J; bases unmatched to any gene: 4. This CDR3 is CASSKRLADTGELFF. In DNA, the CDR3 is TGCGCCAGCAGCAAAAGACTAGCGGACACCGGGGAGCTGTTTTTT.

The rearrangement links TRBV7-2 to TRBJ1-2, with 7 bases identical to TRBD1. After removal of 1 base from V and 7 bases from J, the junction contained 3 bases not matched to a gene. The length of the CDR3 is 13 residues. Per the germline V gene, CDR1 is SGHTA and CDR2 is FQGNSA. CDR3 sequence: CASSLGQGPGYTF. The CDR3 DNA sequence: TGTGCCAGCAGCTTAGGACAGGGCCCTGGCTACACCTTC.

The chain is built from TRBV10-3 and TRBJ1-1, with 9 nucleotides matching TRBD1. This CDR3 contains 14 residues. Trimming removed 7 bases from V and 3 bases from J; junction bases left unmatched: 6. Germline loops: CDR1 ENHRY, CDR2 SYGVKD. The CDR3, as DNA: TGTGCCATCAAACAGGGGGCGTTGGACACTGAAGCTTTCTTT. This translates into CAIKQGALDTEAFF.

The rearrangement uses TRBV9 and TRBJ2-7, with D possibly TRBD1 on 6 matching bases. Germline V CDR1 and CDR2: SGDLS, YYNGEE. V was shortened by 4 bases and J by 2 bases, with 13 bases between the two germline ends. The CDR3 loop spans 14 amino acids. The CDR3: CASSLGGEAYEQYF. The CDR3 DNA reads as TGTGCCAGCAGCCTAGGGGGAGAGGCCTACGAGCAGTACTTC.

The table lists this clone with a count of one. The chain combines TRBV24-1 with TRBJ2-1; 7 bases are shared with TRBD2. CDR3 length equals 16 residues. V lost 4 bases, J lost 0 bases, and 5 bases stayed unmatched. Germline assignment: CDR1 KGHDR and CDR2 SFDVKD. The CDR3 spells CATSDMGGSSYNEQFF. The DNA of the CDR3 is TGTGCCACCAGTGACATGGGGGGGAGCTCCTACAATGAGCAGTTCTTC.

This chain uses TRBV19 with TRBJ2-5; 10 bases match TRBD1. Germline V CDR1 and CDR2: LNHDA, SQIVND (reference sequence). The CDR3 length is 17 residues. The V gene end was trimmed by 5 bases and the J gene end by 2 bases; junction bases not matched to a gene: 11. This CDR3 reads CASSVLWGQGSQETQYF. Written as DNA, the CDR3 is TGTGCCAGTAGTGTCCTCTGGGGACAGGGGTCACAAGAGACCCAGTACTTC.